This is a list of T cell receptor beta chains from one sample in a study of human T cells and chemical hapten exposure. TCRdb passed the RACE reads through MiXCR, listing each CDR3 protein once. The data show some 200,000 distinct CDR3 sequences, about 31% seen once. The sequences come from whole blood, collected in connection with sensitization to the hapten diphenylcyclopropenone (DPC). These receptors all stem from a woman aged 30 to 39 with alopecia areata. Some clones in this sample may be carry-over from other donors' samples. Both conserved end residues are part of each CDR3. D genes are given only for firm matches. Some rows mark clone size as missing; the rest say once, few, many or name a class of expanded clone.

D gene	J gene	clone size	V gene	CDR3 DNA	CDR3 protein
NA	TRBJ1-1	few	TRBV9	TGTGCCAGCTCAAGTACGATGAACACTGAAGCTTTCTTT	CASSSTMNTEAFF
NA	TRBJ2-3	NA	TRBV11-2	TGTGCCAGCAGCTTAAGGGGAGCGGCCAGCACAGATACGCAGTATTTT	CASSLRGAASTDTQYF
NA	TRBJ1-2	NA	TRBV4-1	TGCGCCAGCAGCCAAGTGAGGGGCAGGGAGTCCTATGGCTACACCTTC	CASSQVRGRESYGYTF
TRBD1	TRBJ1-5	few	TRBV7-2	TGTGCCAGCAGCTTAGGCAGGGGGTCGGAGCCCCAGCATTTT	CASSLGRGSEPQHF
TRBD1	TRBJ2-3	NA	TRBV20-1	TGCAGTGCTAGGACAGGGCGAACAGATACGCAGTATTTT	CSARTGRTDTQYF
NA	TRBJ1-2	NA	TRBV20-1	TGCAGTGTTCCGGGACTGTTTCTCGGCTACACCTTC	CSVPGLFLGYTF
NA	TRBJ2-1	NA	TRBV28	TGTGCCAGCAGTTTAGAAAGTTACGGGAATTACAATGATGAGCAGTTCTTC	CASSLESYGNYNDEQFF
NA	TRBJ2-5	NA	TRBV7-3	TGTGCCAGCAGCTTGTTCGGAGATGAGACCCAGTACTTC	CASSLFGDETQYF
NA	TRBJ1-1	once	TRBV4-2	TGTGCCAGCAGCCAACCCTCGAGGAACACTGAAGCTTTCTTT	CASSQPSRNTEAFF
NA	TRBJ2-3	few	TRBV3-1	TGTGCCAGCAGCCAAGGGCAGGGGCGGGGAGATACGCAGTATTTT	CASSQGQGRGDTQYF
NA	TRBJ1-5	few	TRBV5-6	TGTGCCAGCAGCAAGTTGCGGGGTCCGAGTCAGCCCCAGCATTTT	CASSKLRGPSQPQHF
TRBD1	TRBJ2-7	few	TRBV29-1	TGCAGCGTTACAGGGGTTCACGAGCAGTACTTC	CSVTGVHEQYF
NA	TRBJ1-1	NA	TRBV5-1	TGCGCCAGCAGCCGACAAGTCATGAACACTGAAGCTTTCTTT	CASSRQVMNTEAFF
NA	TRBJ1-6	NA	TRBV20-1	TGCAGTGCTAGAGCGGAGGGGTCACCCCTCCACTTT	CSARAEGSPLHF
NA	TRBJ1-1	NA	TRBV12-3/TRBV12-4	TGTGCCAGCAGACAGGGCTCTGAAGCTTTCTTT	CASRQGSEAFF
NA	TRBJ2-3	few	TRBV29-1	TGCAGCGCGGGGAGGGGGCTCACAGATACGCAGTATTTT	CSAGRGLTDTQYF
NA	TRBJ1-5	NA	TRBV20-1	TGCAACCTAACAGATCAACAGCCCCAGCATTTT	CNLTDQQPQHF
TRBD1	TRBJ1-2	NA	TRBV12-3/TRBV12-4	TGTGCCAGCATGCCGGGGACAGCTGGAGGCTACACCTTC	CASMPGTAGGYTF
NA	TRBJ2-2	few	TRBV20-1	TGCAGTGCTACTGTGAACACCGGGGAGCTGTTTTTT	CSATVNTGELFF
NA	TRBJ2-7	few	TRBV29-1	TGCAGCGTTTTACGGGAGAGCTACGAGCAGTACTTC	CSVLRESYEQYF
NA	TRBJ2-3	NA	TRBV18	TGTGCCAGCTCACCGAGGGGGTACGATACGCAGTATTTT	CASSPRGYDTQYF
NA	TRBJ2-1	NA	TRBV21-1	TGTGCCAGCCCCCAGGGACTTCTTATCTCCTACAATGAGCAGTTCTTC	CASPQGLLISYNEQFF
TRBD1	TRBJ2-1	NA	TRBV18	TGTGCCAGCTCACCTACAAGGGGGCAGGATGAGCAGTTCTTC	CASSPTRGQDEQFF
NA	TRBJ2-1	few	TRBV7-2	TGTGCCAGCAGCTTTGACCCCAACTCCTACAATGAGCAGTTCTTC	CASSFDPNSYNEQFF
TRBD1	TRBJ2-7	few	TRBV7-8	TGTGCCAGCAGCTTAGCCTTAACCCCTGGACAGGGGAACTTCTACGAGCAGTACTTC	CASSLALTPGQGNFYEQYF
TRBD1	TRBJ2-5	NA	TRBV28	TGTGCCAGCTCGGGACAGGGGTGGGAAGAGACCCAGTACTTC	CASSGQGWEETQYF
NA	TRBJ2-1	NA	TRBV6-5	TGTGCCAGCAGCTCACAGGGAAGCCACAATGAGCAGTTCTTC	CASSSQGSHNEQFF